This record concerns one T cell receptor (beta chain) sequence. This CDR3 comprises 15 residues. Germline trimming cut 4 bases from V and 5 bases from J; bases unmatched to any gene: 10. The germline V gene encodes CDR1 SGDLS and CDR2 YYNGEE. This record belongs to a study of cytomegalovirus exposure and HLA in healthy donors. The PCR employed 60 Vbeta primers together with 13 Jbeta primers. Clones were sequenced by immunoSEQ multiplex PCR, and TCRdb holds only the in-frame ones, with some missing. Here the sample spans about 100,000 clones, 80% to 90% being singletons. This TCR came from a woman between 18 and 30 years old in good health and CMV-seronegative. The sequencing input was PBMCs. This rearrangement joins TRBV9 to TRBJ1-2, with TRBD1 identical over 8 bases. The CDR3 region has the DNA TGTGCCAGCAGCCCCCCGACAGGGGCGTGGTATGGCTACACCTTC. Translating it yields CASSPPTGAWYGYTF.